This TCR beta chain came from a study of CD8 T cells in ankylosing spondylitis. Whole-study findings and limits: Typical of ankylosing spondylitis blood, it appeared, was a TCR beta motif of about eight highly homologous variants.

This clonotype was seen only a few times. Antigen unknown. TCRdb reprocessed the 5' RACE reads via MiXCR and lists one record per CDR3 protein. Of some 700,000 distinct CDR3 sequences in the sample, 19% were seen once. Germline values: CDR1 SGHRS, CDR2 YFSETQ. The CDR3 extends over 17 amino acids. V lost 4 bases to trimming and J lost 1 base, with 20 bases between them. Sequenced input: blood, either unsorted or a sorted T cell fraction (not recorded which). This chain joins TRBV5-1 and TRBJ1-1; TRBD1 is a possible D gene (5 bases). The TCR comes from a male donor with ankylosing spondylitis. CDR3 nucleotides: TGCGCCAGCAGCCGGTCGCAGGGAGTAGGAAGGAACACTGAAGCTTTCTTT. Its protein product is CASSRSQGVGRNTEAFF. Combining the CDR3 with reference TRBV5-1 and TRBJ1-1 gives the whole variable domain KAGVTQTPRYLIKTRGQQVTLSCSPISGHRSVSWYQQTPGQGLQFLFEYFSETQRNKGNFPGRFSGRQFSNSRSEMNVSTLELGDSALYLCASSRSQGVGRNTEAFFGQGTRLTVV.